A selection of T cell receptor beta chains follows, all from one sample in a study of shared T cell receptors in the human thymus. Data came from immunoSEQ multiplex PCR; TCRdb stores just in-frame clones and leaves some out. The sample includes 450,000 to 650,000 clones, about 80% seen only once; the top ten take around 0.012%. The sample was also reused in another study, on human thymus T cells.

Sequenced material: thymocytes. These receptors were collected from a boy under three years old with a congenital heart defect. The CDR3 runs from the conserved cysteine through the conserved F or W. The D gene is left open where the match is weak. Part of the rows lack a size; the others show once, few, many or a class for expanded clones.

V	size	D	J	length	CDR3	DNA
TRBV28	few	TRBD2	TRBJ2-7	20	CASSPTRTSGPCSGGYGQYF	TGTGCCAGCAGTCCCACCCGGACTAGCGGTCCTTGCAGTGGGGGGTACGGGCAGTACTTC
TRBV18	NA	NA	TRBJ2-5	15	CASSPRLPSQETQYF	TGTGCCAGCTCACCACGGCTCCCCAGCCAAGAGACCCAGTACTTC
TRBV4-2	NA	TRBD2	TRBJ2-7	17	CASSQDGEREFSYEQYF	TGTGCCAGCAGCCAAGATGGCGAGCGGGAGTTCTCCTACGAGCAGTACTTC
TRBV4-2	NA	TRBD2	TRBJ2-1	17	CASSQEGAGRVYNEQFF	TGTGCCAGCAGCCAAGAGGGGGCCGGGAGGGTCTACAATGAGCAGTTCTTC
TRBV11-2	NA	TRBD2	TRBJ2-7	14	CASSLTSGSHEQYF	TGTGCCAGCAGCTTAACCAGCGGGAGCCACGAGCAGTACTTC
TRBV10-1	few	TRBD1	TRBJ2-7	15	CASKTGTGSSYEQYF	TGCGCCAGCAAGACCGGGACAGGGAGCTCCTACGAGCAGTACTTC
TRBV13	NA	NA	TRBJ1-2	18	CASSLVGPGWQLWDGYTF	TGTGCCAGCAGCTTAGTGGGCCCCGGTTGGCAGCTATGGGATGGCTACACCTTC
TRBV25-1	NA	TRBD1	TRBJ1-1	14	CASMGTGGGTEAFF	TGTGCCAGCATGGGGACAGGGGGAGGAACTGAAGCTTTCTTT
TRBV10-3	NA	NA	TRBJ2-7	14	CAISEPGRQGEQYF	TGTGCCATCAGTGAGCCGGGAAGGCAAGGCGAGCAGTACTTC
TRBV6-6	NA	TRBD1	TRBJ2-1	15	CASSYGGQPNNEQFF	TGTGCCAGCAGTTACGGGGGACAGCCCAATAATGAGCAGTTCTTC
TRBV27	NA	NA	TRBJ2-7	14	CASSPSGQTYEQYF	TGTGCCAGCAGTCCCTCTGGACAGACCTACGAGCAGTACTTC
TRBV18	NA	NA	TRBJ2-7	16	CASSPAYDRTGGWQYF	TGTGCCAGCTCACCCGCTTACGACAGGACCGGTGGATGGCAGTACTTC
TRBV11-2	few	TRBD2	TRBJ2-1	16	CASSSYSGSSYNEQFF	TGTGCCAGCAGCTCATACAGCGGGAGCTCCTACAATGAGCAGTTCTTC
TRBV4-3	NA	TRBD1	TRBJ2-2	15	CASSQVRTGTGELFF	TGCGCCAGCAGCCAAGTTCGGACAGGGACCGGGGAGCTGTTTTTT
TRBV7-8	NA	NA	TRBJ2-2	15	CASSSDRINTGELFF	TGTGCCAGCAGCTCCGACAGGATTAACACCGGGGAGCTGTTTTTT
TRBV2	few	NA	TRBJ2-3	11	CASSPGDAQYF	TGTGCCAGCAGCCCAGGGGACGCGCAGTATTTT
TRBV30	once	TRBD2	TRBJ2-7	14	CAWTASGSSYEQYF	TGTGCCTGGACGGCTAGCGGGAGTTCGTACGAGCAGTACTTC
TRBV9	NA	NA	TRBJ2-5	13	CASSVGGKETQYF	TGTGCCAGCAGCGTAGGAGGGAAAGAGACCCAGTACTTC
TRBV27	NA	TRBD1	TRBJ2-7	15	CASSLRDREEYEQYF	TGTGCCAGCAGTTTAAGGGACAGGGAGGAATACGAGCAGTACTTC
TRBV18	NA	NA	TRBJ1-5	14	CASSPHPGGQPQHF	TGTGCCAGCTCACCACACCCGGGAGGTCAGCCCCAGCATTTT
TRBV5-4	once	TRBD2	TRBJ2-1	20	CASWAGGLAGGPVTYNEQFF	TGTGCCAGCTGGGCGGGGGGGCTAGCGGGAGGCCCAGTGACCTACAATGAGCAGTTCTTC
TRBV25-1	NA	TRBD1	TRBJ2-7	18	CASSEGTGGSHHGYEQYF	TGTGCCAGCAGTGAAGGGACAGGGGGATCCCATCACGGCTACGAGCAGTACTTC
TRBV6-1	NA	NA	TRBJ1-1	14	CAIHRPEGDTEAFF	TGTGCCATCCACCGCCCGGAAGGGGACACTGAAGCTTTCTTT
TRBV5-4	NA	NA	TRBJ2-1	12	CASSLGGNEQFF	TGTGCCAGCAGCTTGGGCGGCAATGAGCAGTTCTTC
TRBV25-1	few	TRBD1	TRBJ1-1	12	CASMTGWTEAFF	TGTGCCAGCATGACAGGGTGGACTGAAGCTTTCTTT
TRBV27	NA	TRBD2	TRBJ2-1	18	CASSLSDTTSGRYNEQFF	TGTGCCAGCAGTTTATCGGATACGACTAGCGGCCGATACAATGAGCAGTTCTTC
TRBV5-6	few	NA	TRBJ2-1	15	CASSPAGLASDEQFF	TGTGCCAGCAGCCCCGCTGGGCTAGCGTCCGATGAGCAGTTCTTC
TRBV10-3	NA	TRBD1	TRBJ2-1	15	CAISDRGRFYNEQFF	TGTGCCATCAGTGACAGGGGGCGCTTCTACAATGAGCAGTTCTTC
TRBV7-9	once	NA	TRBJ2-2	13	CASSPVNTGELFF	TGTGCCAGCAGCCCAGTAAACACCGGGGAGCTGTTTTTT
TRBV12-5	few	TRBD1	TRBJ1-2	14	CASGSNRDSYGYTF	TGTGCTAGTGGTTCGAACCGGGACAGCTATGGCTACACCTTC
TRBV7-9	NA	TRBD1	TRBJ2-7	16	CASSSSGTGKDCEQYF	TGTGCCAGCAGCTCCTCGGGGACAGGGAAGGACTGCGAGCAGTACTTC
TRBV5-6	once	TRBD1	TRBJ2-7	14	CASSLGGQLYEQYF	TGTGCCAGCAGCTTGGGGGGACAGCTCTACGAGCAGTACTTC
TRBV27	NA	TRBD2	TRBJ2-1	14	CASSSREGANEQFF	TGTGCCAGCAGTTCGCGGGAGGGGGCCAATGAGCAGTTCTTC
TRBV7-8	NA	TRBD1	TRBJ2-7	18	CASSLGRAGTGGSYEQYF	TGTGCCAGCAGCTTAGGGCGGGCCGGGACAGGGGGGTCCTACGAGCAGTACTTC
TRBV12-5	NA	NA	TRBJ2-1	17	CASGLVTASVPGIEQFF	TGTGCTAGTGGTTTGGTCACCGCTAGCGTCCCTGGGATTGAGCAGTTCTTC
TRBV18	NA	NA	TRBJ2-2	15	CASSPRRVGPGELFF	TGTGCCAGCTCACCAAGACGGGTCGGTCCCGGGGAGCTGTTTTTT
TRBV23-1	NA	TRBD2	TRBJ2-7	15	CASSQTSGTSYEQYF	TGCGCCAGCAGCCAGACTAGCGGGACGTCCTACGAGCAGTACTTC
TRBV28	NA	TRBD1	TRBJ2-7	13	CASSPGQDYEQYF	TGTGCCAGCAGTCCGGGACAGGACTACGAGCAGTACTTC
TRBV4-3	NA	TRBD1	TRBJ2-7	15	CASSQDTDRAYEQYF	TGCGCCAGCAGCCAAGATACTGACAGGGCCTACGAGCAGTACTTC
TRBV28	NA	TRBD2	TRBJ2-1	15	CASSWTSGSRGEQFF	TGTGCCAGCAGTTGGACTAGCGGGAGTCGGGGAGAGCAGTTCTTC
TRBV18	NA	NA	TRBJ2-6	15	CASSLPGWGANVLTF	TGTGCCAGCTCACTTCCCGGGTGGGGGGCCAACGTCCTGACTTTC
TRBV29-1	NA	NA	TRBJ2-5	13	CSVEWSPGETQYF	TGCAGCGTTGAGTGGAGCCCCGGAGAGACCCAGTACTTC
TRBV5-4	once	TRBD1	TRBJ2-7	15	CASSFRDRDSYEQYF	TGTGCCAGCAGCTTCCGGGACAGGGACTCCTACGAGCAGTACTTC
TRBV4-3	NA	NA	TRBJ2-7	16	CASSQNAAVSSYEQYF	TGCGCCAGCAGCCAAAATGCGGCAGTAAGCTCCTACGAGCAGTACTTC
TRBV19	NA	TRBD2	TRBJ2-1	20	CASSTHSRSGRPPKDNEQFF	TGTGCCAGTAGTACCCATTCCAGGAGCGGGAGACCTCCGAAGGACAATGAGCAGTTCTTC
TRBV6-1	NA	NA	TRBJ1-2	13	CASSENRDYGYTF	TGTGCCAGCAGTGAGAACAGGGACTATGGCTACACCTTC
TRBV5-5	NA	NA	TRBJ2-7	14	CASSFRPGHYEQYF	TGTGCCAGCAGCTTTCGTCCTGGGCACTACGAGCAGTACTTC
TRBV4-1	once	TRBD2	TRBJ2-7	16	CASSPPLAGGPYEQYF	TGCGCCAGCAGTCCGCCTTTAGCGGGAGGCCCCTACGAGCAGTACTTC
TRBV5-6	NA	TRBD2	TRBJ2-2	16	CASSGPSGSIPGELFF	TGTGCCAGCAGCGGACCTAGCGGGAGTATCCCCGGGGAGCTGTTTTTT
TRBV6-1	NA	NA	TRBJ1-5	17	CASSAAGPRQTNQPQHF	TGTGCCAGCAGTGCCGCGGGGCCGCGTCAGACCAATCAGCCCCAGCATTTT
TRBV7-9	once	TRBD1	TRBJ2-7	16	CASSRWTGERTYEQYF	TGTGCCAGCAGCCGGTGGACAGGGGAGAGGACTTACGAGCAGTACTTC
TRBV10-3	once	NA	TRBJ1-1	15	CAISGAGQPNTEAFF	TGTGCCATCAGTGGCGCGGGGCAGCCGAACACTGAAGCTTTCTTT
TRBV14	NA	NA	TRBJ2-7	15	CASSTRAPTGKEQYF	TGTGCCAGCAGCACAAGGGCACCGACGGGGAAGGAGCAGTACTTC
TRBV14	few	TRBD1	TRBJ2-6	20	CASSPNRGPITSSGANVLTF	TGTGCCAGCAGCCCAAACAGGGGGCCCATAACCAGCTCTGGGGCCAACGTCCTGACTTTC
TRBV6-5	once	NA	TRBJ2-7	14	CASSYGGPGYEQYF	TGTGCCAGCAGTTACGGGGGCCCAGGCTACGAGCAGTACTTC